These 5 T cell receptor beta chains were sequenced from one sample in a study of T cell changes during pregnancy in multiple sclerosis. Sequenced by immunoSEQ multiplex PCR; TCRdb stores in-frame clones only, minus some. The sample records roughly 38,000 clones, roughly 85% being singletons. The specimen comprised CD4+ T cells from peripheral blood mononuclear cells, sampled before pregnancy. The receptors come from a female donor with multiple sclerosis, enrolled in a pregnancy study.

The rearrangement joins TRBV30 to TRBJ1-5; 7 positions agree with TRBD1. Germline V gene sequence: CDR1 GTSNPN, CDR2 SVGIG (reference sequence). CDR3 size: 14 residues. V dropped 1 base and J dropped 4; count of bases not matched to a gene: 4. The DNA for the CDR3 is TGTGCCTGGAGTGCGGACAGGAAAAATCAGCCCCAGCATTTT. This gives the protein CAWSADRKNQPQHF.

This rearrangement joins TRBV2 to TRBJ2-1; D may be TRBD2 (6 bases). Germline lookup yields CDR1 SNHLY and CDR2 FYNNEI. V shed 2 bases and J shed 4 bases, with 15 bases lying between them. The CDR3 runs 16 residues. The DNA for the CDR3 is TGTGCCAGCAGTGAAAGGAGGGTAGCGGTTTACAATGAGCAGTTCTTC. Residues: CASSERRVAVYNEQFF.

The CDR3, as DNA: TGCGCCAGCAGCTTGGCCGGGACAGGGCTCTACGAGCAGTACTTC. It encodes CASSLAGTGLYEQYF. The genes are TRBV5-1 and TRBJ2-7; 9 bases are shared with TRBD1. Per the germline V gene, CDR1 is SGHRS and CDR2 is YFSETQ. V shed 0 bases, J shed 3 bases, and the junction held 4 bases outside the gene matches. The CDR3 totals 15 residues.

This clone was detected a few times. The CDR3 DNA reads TGTGCCAGCAGCTTCGCCGGGACTCCCTACGAGCAGTACTTC. It translates to CASSFAGTPYEQYF. This chain links TRBV7-9 with TRBJ2-7; D is perhaps TRBD2 (6 bases). The CDR3 totals 14 residues. Germline assignment: CDR1 SEHNR and CDR2 FQNEAQ (reference sequence). The V end was cut by 3 bases, the J end by 2 bases, with 11 bases between.

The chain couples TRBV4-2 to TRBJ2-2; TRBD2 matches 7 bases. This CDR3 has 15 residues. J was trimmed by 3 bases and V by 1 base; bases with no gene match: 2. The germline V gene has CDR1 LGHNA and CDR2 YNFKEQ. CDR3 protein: CASSQVRGDTGELFF. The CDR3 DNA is TGTGCCAGCAGCCAAGTTCGGGGGGACACCGGGGAGCTGTTTTTT.